The 24 T cell receptor beta chains listed next were all sequenced from one sample in a study of shared clonotypes between healthy human individuals. The assay was immunoSEQ multiplex PCR, and TCRdb's table has in-frame clones only and misses some. The sample comprises roughly 1,000,000 clones, around three quarters of which are singletons, and under 0.6% rests with the top ten. The source material was memory CD4+ T cells from PBMCs. As for subset: CD45RA-negative fraction. The receptors originated from a man aged 18-30 years in good health. Some clones in this sample may be carry-over from other donors' samples.

This rearrangement joins TRBV6-6 to TRBJ2-5, with TRBD2 as a possible D gene (5 bases). The germline gives CDR1 MNHNY, CDR2 SVGAGI (reference sequence). The CDR3 loop spans 13 amino acids. V lost 8 bases, J lost 2 bases, and 12 bases lay in between. As DNA, the CDR3 is TGTGCCAGCGGTGTGAGGGCTCAAGAGACCCAGTACTTC. Its translation is CASGVRAQETQYF.

The chain employs TRBV4-1 and TRBJ2-2; TRBD1 is a possible D gene (6 bases). CDR1 is MGHRA, CDR2 YSYEKL, per germline. This CDR3 contains 17 residues. Trimming took 5 bases from V and 0 from J, leaving 16 bases between them. The CDR3 sequence: CASSARTGSTNTGELFF. CDR3 coding DNA: TGCGCCAGCAGCGCCCGAACAGGGTCGACGAACACCGGGGAGCTGTTTTTT.

This sequence joins TRBV30 and TRBJ1-3; D unresolved. The CDR3 covers 19 residues. Germline CDR1 and CDR2: GTSNPN and SVGIG (reference sequence). Trimming removed 2 bases from V and 2 bases from J, with 25 bases in between. CDR3 sequence reads: CAWSPRGRPGGSAGNTIYF. CDR3 DNA: TGTGCCTGGAGTCCCCGCGGACGGCCCGGCGGATCTGCTGGAAACACCATATATTTT.

The rearrangement uses TRBV6-6 and TRBJ1-2; D might be TRBD1 (5 bases). V was cut by 6 bases and J by 4 bases, with 12 bases left in between. Germline-derived CDR1 and CDR2 are MNHNY and SVGAGI (reference sequence). The CDR3 covers 13 residues. CDR3 sequence reads: CASRGEEIYGYTF. The CDR3 DNA sequence: TGTGCCAGCAGGGGGGAAGAGATCTATGGCTACACCTTC.

This clone appeared a few times. The rearrangement joins TRBV10-3 to TRBJ1-5; 8 bases map to TRBD1. Germline trimming cut 3 bases from V and 6 bases from J; bases unmatched to any gene: 10. This CDR3 region has 16 residues. Germline assignment: CDR1 ENHRY and CDR2 SYGVKD. CDR3 coding DNA: TGTGCCATCAGTGACTCCCCAGGGGGCACGGGTCAGCCCCAGCATTTT. Translating it yields CAISDSPGGTGQPQHF.

The genes are TRBV7-9 and TRBJ2-1; D ambiguous. Per the germline V gene, CDR1 is SEHNR and CDR2 is FQNEAQ (reference sequence). CDR3 length: 17 residues. The V gene lost 1 base and the J gene lost 3 bases, with 16 bases spanning the gap. CDR3 coding DNA: TGTGCCAGCAGCTTAGGACGAATCGGTACAATCTACAATGAGCAGTTCTTC. This codes for CASSLGRIGTIYNEQFF.

V and J are TRBV18 and TRBJ1-4; 9 bases match TRBD1. The junction had 13 bases not matched to a gene; V was cut back by 3 bases and J by 14 bases. The CDR3 totals 15 residues. In germline, CDR1 is KGHSH, CDR2 LQKENI. The CDR3 region has the DNA TGTGCCAGCTCACCCATTGGACAGGGGCCTTTTGGGCTGTTTTTT. The encoded protein is CASSPIGQGPFGLFF.

This chain joins TRBV5-4 and TRBJ2-7, with 14 nucleotides matching TRBD2. V was clipped by 4 bases and J by 7 bases; unmatched bases: 7. The CDR3 totals 15 residues. Germline V gene data show CDR1 as SGHNT and CDR2 as YYREEE (reference sequence). The CDR3 reads CASSLGLAGVREQYF. As DNA, the CDR3 is TGTGCCAGCAGCCTGGGACTAGCGGGAGTTAGGGAGCAGTACTTC.

CDR3 in amino acids: CASRRDWTGGEQYF. The CDR3 DNA follows: TGTGCCAGCAGAAGAGATTGGACAGGCGGCGAGCAGTACTTC. The rearrangement links TRBV28 to TRBJ2-7; 7 bases are a match to TRBD1. The germline CDR1 and CDR2 sequences are MDHEN and SYDVKM. V lost 6 bases, J lost 6 bases, and 11 bases stayed unmatched. There are 14 residues in the CDR3.

The rearrangement uses TRBV6-6 and TRBJ2-7; D perhaps matches TRBD2 (5 bases). Deletions cut 7 bases from V and 3 bases from J, with 10 bases between. The CDR3 sequence is 12 residues long. The germline gives CDR1 MNHNY, CDR2 SVGAGI (reference sequence). The CDR3 DNA is TGTGCCAGCAAGGGCGGAGGCTACGAGCAGTACTTC. It is translated as CASKGGGYEQYF.

The chain uses TRBV6-6 and TRBJ1-3; possibly TRBD1 for D (5 bases). From germline, CDR1 is MNHNY and CDR2 SVGAGI (reference sequence). The CDR3 is made up of 14 amino acids. The V end lost 4 bases, the J end lost 0 bases, and 7 bases lay between the germline ends. DNA of the CDR3: TGTGCCAGCAGTTTGGGGCTCTCTGGAAACACCATATATTTT. Encoded protein: CASSLGLSGNTIYF.

This chain links TRBV29-1 with TRBJ2-3; D possibly matches TRBD1 or TRBD2 (5 bases each). Per germline, CDR1 SQVTM and CDR2 ANQGSEA. The V end was cut by 7 bases, the J end by 2 bases, with 19 bases between. The length of the CDR3 is 15 residues. The CDR3 nucleotides read TGCAGCGCCCGCCGAGCGGACACCATCACAGATACGCAGTATTTT. Its protein product is CSARRADTITDTQYF.

This clone came up once. The rearrangement uses TRBV6-5 and TRBJ1-4; possibly TRBD1 for D (6 bases). Trimming left V 5 bases short and J 5 bases short, with 12 bases between. Germline V lookup: CDR1 MNHEY, CDR2 SVGAGI. CDR3 length equals 14 residues. CDR3 protein: CASSRTANNEKLFF. Here the CDR3 DNA reads TGTGCCAGCAGTAGGACAGCCAACAATGAAAAACTGTTTTTT.

This chain uses TRBV10-2 with TRBJ2-3; TRBD2 is a possible D gene (5 bases). The V end lost 7 bases, the J end lost 1 base, and 18 bases lay between the germline ends. Germline V gene lookup returns CDR1 WSHSY and CDR2 SAAADI. The CDR3 has 16 amino acids. The CDR3 sequence: CASNGPGETRTDTQYF. The CDR3 DNA is TGCGCCAGCAATGGCCCCGGGGAAACGCGCACAGATACGCAGTATTTT.

V and J are TRBV4-2 and TRBJ1-5; weak D call: TRBD1 (5 bases). This CDR3 comprises 16 residues. Germline CDR1 is LGHNA and CDR2 is YNFKEQ. The V end lost 5 bases, the J end lost 0 bases, and 14 bases lay between the germline ends. Here the CDR3 reads CASSETRANSNQPQHF. DNA of the CDR3: TGTGCCAGCAGCGAAACCAGGGCAAATAGCAATCAGCCCCAGCATTTT.

V gene TRBV4-1 combines with J gene TRBJ2-7; TRBD1 is a possible D gene (7 bases). CDR1 and CDR2 from the germline V gene are MGHRA and YSYEKL. V lost 0 bases, J lost 3 bases, and 12 bases lay in between. The CDR3 runs to 15 residues. CDR3 coding DNA: TGCGCCAGCAGCCAAGATACAGGGGACTTCTACGAGCAGTACTTC. Protein product: CASSQDTGDFYEQYF.

The genes are TRBV7-9 and TRBJ1-2; D is possibly TRBD1 (5 bases). Germline CDR1 reads SEHNR; CDR2 reads FQNEAQ (reference sequence). The CDR3 consists of 16 residues. Deletions cut 7 bases from V and 0 bases from J, with 18 bases between. The CDR3 spells CASKGPGADANYGYTF. CDR3 sequence (DNA): TGTGCCAGCAAAGGTCCTGGGGCAGATGCTAACTATGGCTACACCTTC.

This sequence joins TRBV7-6 and TRBJ2-1, with 11 bases fitting TRBD2. CDR3 length: 19 residues. The germline gives CDR1 SGHVS, CDR2 FNYEAQ. J was trimmed by 0 bases and V by 5 bases; bases with no gene match: 12. The chain's CDR3 is CASSPRLAGLPDSYNEQFF. The CDR3 bases are TGTGCCAGCAGCCCAAGACTAGCGGGATTACCCGACTCCTACAATGAGCAGTTCTTC.

This chain uses TRBV29-1 with TRBJ2-1, with no clear D. Germline V CDR1 and CDR2: SQVTM, ANQGSEA. Trimming shortened V by 4 bases and J by 8 bases, and 12 bases separated the two germline ends. The CDR3 extends over 12 amino acids. The CDR3 loop is CSVGVLRDEQFF. The CDR3 region has the DNA TGCAGCGTTGGGGTACTACGGGATGAGCAGTTCTTC.

The chain uses TRBV2 and TRBJ1-5, with D tentatively TRBD1 (5 bases). V was trimmed by 6 bases and J by 4 bases, leaving 13 bases between them. Per germline, CDR1 SNHLY and CDR2 FYNNEI. The CDR3 runs to 14 residues. The CDR3 DNA is TGTGCCAGCAGCGCCGGGACGGGAAATCAGCCCCAGCATTTT. Its translation is CASSAGTGNQPQHF.

The chain couples TRBV7-9 to TRBJ2-3, with 9 nucleotides matching TRBD2. The J segment lost 2 bases and the V segment lost 0 bases, leaving 6 bases of the junction unmatched. The CDR3 totals 17 residues. From germline, CDR1 is SEHNR and CDR2 FQNEAQ (reference sequence). This CDR3 reads CASSLALASGITDTQYF. In DNA form, the CDR3 reads TGTGCCAGCAGCTTAGCGTTGGCTAGCGGGATCACAGATACGCAGTATTTT.

This chain joins TRBV7-2 and TRBJ2-7; perhaps TRBD2 as D (5 bases). Trimming removed 5 bases at V and 5 bases at J, with 13 bases between. The CDR3 runs to 13 residues. From germline, CDR1 is SGHTA and CDR2 FQGNSA. The CDR3 reads CASSGLYGDEQYF. DNA of the CDR3: TGTGCCAGCAGCGGACTTTACGGGGACGAGCAGTACTTC.

V and J are TRBV4-1 and TRBJ1-4; the D gene is possibly TRBD1 (5 bases). The CDR3 runs to 19 residues. Trimming pared 6 bases from V and 5 bases from J, leaving 28 bases between. CDR1 is MGHRA, CDR2 YSYEKL, per germline. The CDR3 sequence is CASRSIEALGRGFNEKLFF. The DNA of the CDR3 is TGCGCCAGCAGATCGATTGAGGCTTTGGGGCGGGGATTCAATGAAAAACTGTTTTTT.

V is TRBV9 and J is TRBJ2-1; tentatively, D is TRBD1 or TRBD2 (5 bases each). CDR1 SGDLS and CDR2 YYNGEE come from the germline V gene. V lost 4 bases, J lost 0 bases, and 17 bases lay in between. The CDR3 length is 17 residues. The CDR3 is CASSLVFGDPSYNEQFF. CDR3 nucleotides: TGTGCCAGCAGCCTAGTTTTTGGGGACCCCTCCTACAATGAGCAGTTCTTC.